Shown below are 22 T cell receptor beta chains from a single sample sequenced in a study of CXCR3-negative and CXCR3-positive naive CD8 T cells. Through 5' RACE with UMI labels, the TRB cDNA libraries were prepared. TCRdb reprocessed the 5' RACE reads, keeping one entry per CDR3 protein, no DNA. The sample has roughly 90,000 distinct CDR3 sequences. The sequencing input was naive CXCR3- CD8+ T cells from blood. Subset denoted: CD45RO-CCR7+CD27+CD95- naive CD8+ T cells lacking CXCR3 (TNR3-). The receptors stem from a human donor in good health. Some clones in this sample may be carry-over from other donors' samples.

This chain uses TRBV11-2 with TRBJ2-3. This CDR3 is 13 amino acids long. Germline CDR1 SGHAT, CDR2 FQNNGV. The CDR3 protein is CASRETNTDTQYF. Based on the CDR3 plus reference TRBV11-2 and TRBJ2-3, the full variable domain is EAGVAQSPRYKIIEKRQSVAFWCNPISGHATLYWYQQILGQGPKLLIQFQNNGVVDDSQLPKDRFSAERLKGVDSTLKIQPAKLEDSAVYLCASRETNTDTQYFGPGTRLTVL.

The chain employs TRBV6-5 and TRBJ2-2; checking the TCRdb D call of TRBD1 is not possible without DNA. CDR3 size: 14 residues. Germline V gene sequence: CDR1 MNHEY, CDR2 SVGAGI. The CDR3 spells CASIGAANTGELFF.

This sequence joins TRBV29-1 and TRBJ2-7; with no DNA, the TCRdb D assignment of TRBD2 cannot be verified. Germline V lookup: CDR1 SQVTM, CDR2 ANQGSEA. The CDR3 runs to 16 residues. The CDR3 loop is CSVEVAKLAGEYEQYF.

The chain has TRBV15 and TRBJ2-3. The CDR3 contains 12 residues. The V gene's germline CDR1 is LNHNV and CDR2 YYDKDF (reference sequence). CDR3 amino acids: CATRRGTDTQYF.

The chain recombines TRBV4-1 with TRBJ1-2; the D call of TRBD1 rests on TCRdb alone, since no DNA is present to check it. Germline V lookup: CDR1 MGHRA, CDR2 YSYEKL. The CDR3 runs 14 residues. CDR3 sequence reads: CASSQEQGPYGYTF.

This sequence joins TRBV29-1 and TRBJ2-7. Germline V gives CDR1 SQVTM, CDR2 ANQGSEA. The CDR3 has 12 amino acids. This CDR3 is CSVVYESYEQYF.

The J gene is TRBJ2-7, the V gene TRBV20-1; the TCRdb D gene call, TRBD2, has no DNA to confirm it. The V gene's germline CDR1 is DFQATT and CDR2 SNEGSKA (reference sequence). CDR3 length: 16 residues. This CDR3 reads CSARPQIAGVPYEQYF.

The rearrangement joins TRBV5-4 to TRBJ2-3. Germline assignment: CDR1 SGHNT and CDR2 YYREEE (reference sequence). The CDR3 is made up of 14 amino acids. CDR3 loop: CASSLGVGTDTQYF.

The V call is TRBV20-1, the J call TRBJ2-2; checking the TCRdb D call of TRBD2 is not possible without DNA. Germline CDR1 reads DFQATT; CDR2 reads SNEGSKA (reference sequence). This CDR3 region has 18 residues. The chain's CDR3 is CSAREVSLGLSNTGELFF.

V gene TRBV7-6 combines with J gene TRBJ2-1. The CDR3 has 17 residues. Germline-derived CDR1 and CDR2 are SGHVS and FNYEAQ. The CDR3 loop is CASSLATGYASYNEQFF. Based on the CDR3 plus reference TRBV7-6 and TRBJ2-1, the full variable domain is GAGVSQSPRYKVTKRGQDVALRCDPISGHVSLYWYRQALGQGPEFLTYFNYEAQQDKSGLPNDRFSAERPEGSISTLTIQRTEQRDSAMYRCASSLATGYASYNEQFFGPGTRLTVL.

The chain is built from TRBV4-2 and TRBJ1-1; TCRdb designates TRBD1, a call that cannot be tested without DNA. Per germline, CDR1 LGHNA and CDR2 YNFKEQ. The CDR3 spans 15 residues. The CDR3: CASSHQTGMNTEAFF.

This rearrangement joins TRBV7-9 to TRBJ2-1; TCRdb's assignment of TRBD2 cannot be checked, as there is no DNA. CDR3 length equals 14 residues. From germline, CDR1 is SEHNR and CDR2 FQNEAQ (reference sequence). This CDR3 reads CASSLANGPNEQFF. Full variable domain (missing parts from reference TRBV7-9 and TRBJ2-1): DTGVSQNPRHKITKRGQNVTFRCDPISEHNRLYWYRQTLGQGPEFLTYFQNEAQLEKSRLLSDRFSAERPKGSFSTLEIQRTEQGDSAMYLCASSLANGPNEQFFGPGTRLTVL.

The CDR3 is CASSLIAADTQYF. The V gene is TRBV7-3, the J gene TRBJ2-3; TCRdb reports TRBD2, a call that lacks DNA to check it against. CDR1 and CDR2 (germline): SGHTA, FQGTGA. This CDR3 is 13 amino acids long.

V is TRBV23-1 and J is TRBJ2-2; the TRBD1 assignment by TCRdb is unverifiable without DNA. TRBV23-1 is reported as an ORF; its role is uncertain. The CDR3 length is 19 residues. The CDR3: CASSQPIRWGATFGGELFF.

The chain uses TRBV21-1 and TRBJ1-5. TRBV21-1 is a recognized pseudogene. The CDR3 has 13 amino acids. The CDR3: CASSKVGYQPQHF.

The chain carries TRBV12-3 or TRBV12-4 and TRBJ2-1; lacking DNA, the TRBD2 call made by TCRdb goes unchecked. CDR3 size: 14 residues. CDR3 residues: CASVGGNSYNEQFF.

The gene calls are TRBV5-1 and TRBJ2-7. The germline V gene has CDR1 SGHRS and CDR2 YFSETQ. This CDR3 is built from 16 residues. The CDR3 loop is CASSLLPHPNSYEQYF.

The CDR3 sequence: CASSKGDSFYEQYF. V is TRBV18 and J is TRBJ2-7; the D call of TRBD2 rests on TCRdb alone, since no DNA is present to check it. The CDR3 runs 14 residues. Germline-derived CDR1 and CDR2 are KGHSH and LQKENI.

The chain links TRBV6-2 or TRBV6-3 to TRBJ2-1; TCRdb's D call of TRBD2 is untestable without DNA. Germline lookup yields CDR1 MNHEY and CDR2 SVGEGT. CDR3 length: 16 residues. The CDR3 here is CASSYSTSGGADEQFF.

The rearrangement uses TRBV29-1 and TRBJ2-2; TCRdb gives TRBD1 as the D gene, but with no DNA this cannot be confirmed. This CDR3 is built from 15 residues. Germline loops: CDR1 SQVTM, CDR2 ANQGSEA. The CDR3 spells CSVAVDRRNTGELFF.

The chain links TRBV13 to TRBJ1-2; no DNA is available, so the TRBD1 call from TCRdb remains unchecked. The CDR3 consists of 12 residues. CDR1 PRHDT and CDR2 FYEKMQ come from the germline V gene (reference sequence). CDR3 sequence reads: CASSRQFNGYTF.

CDR3 amino acids: CASSFDFSNTQYF. The rearrangement joins TRBV5-1 to TRBJ2-3. The germline CDR1 and CDR2 sequences are SGHRS and YFSETQ. CDR3 length: 13 amino acids.